This is a list of T cell receptor beta chains from one sample in a study of shared clonotypes between healthy human individuals. TCRdb's table, derived via immunoSEQ multiplex PCR, lists solely in-frame clones and lacks some. Of 2 million to 2.5 million clones in the sample, approximately 95% were seen once. The specimen sequenced was naive CD4+ T cells sorted from blood. The receptors here all came from a man between 18 and 29 years old in good health. Both conserved end residues are part of each CDR3. The order of the fields is CDR3 length, D gene, J gene, V gene, clone size, CDR3 protein, CDR3 DNA. D genes are given only for firm matches. Clone size, where shown, is once, few, many, or a class for clones that have expanded.

14 TRBD1 TRBJ2-2 TRBV5-1 . CASKGQGNTGELFF TGCGCCAGCAAAGGACAGGGGAACACCGGGGAGCTGTTTTTT
16 . TRBJ1-6 TRBV6-6 . CASSSLGQPTNSPLHF TGTGCCAGCAGTTCCCTCGGACAGCCCACTAATTCACCCCTCCACTTT
16 . TRBJ2-1 TRBV4-1 . CASSQEGTTNYNEQFF TGCGCCAGCAGCCAAGAAGGGACCACTAACTACAATGAGCAGTTCTTC
15 TRBD1 TRBJ2-2 TRBV5-1 . CASTWTGGNTGELFF TGCGCCAGTACTTGGACAGGGGGGAACACCGGGGAGCTGTTTTTT
14 . TRBJ2-7 TRBV6-8 . CASSYGGSAYEQYF TGTGCCAGCAGTTACGGGGGTTCTGCCTACGAGCAGTACTTC
13 . TRBJ2-7 TRBV29-1 . CSARTPSSYEQYF TGCAGCGCTAGGACACCTAGCTCCTACGAGCAGTACTTC
14 TRBD1 TRBJ2-7 TRBV5-4 . CASSPGQDPYEQYF TGTGCCAGCAGCCCGGGACAGGATCCCTACGAGCAGTACTTC
14 . TRBJ2-7 TRBV29-1 . CSVPRGRDYYEQYF TGCAGCGTTCCTAGGGGCAGGGATTACTACGAGCAGTACTTC
16 . TRBJ2-7 TRBV4-1 . CASSQGVIVGVYEQYF TGCGCCAGCAGCCAGGGGGTGATCGTAGGGGTCTACGAGCAGTACTTC
13 . TRBJ2-7 TRBV18 . CASSRWTDSSIAF TGTGCCAGCTCACGTTGGACGGATTCGAGCATCGCCTTC
18 . TRBJ2-6 TRBV21-1 . CASSKQFSEFSGANVLTF TGTGCCAGCAGCAAACAGTTCTCAGAATTTTCAGGGGCCAACGTCCTGACTTTC
13 . TRBJ2-5 TRBV7-9 . CASSYGRQETQYF TGTGCCAGCAGCTACGGGAGACAAGAGACCCAGTACTTC
18 TRBD1 TRBJ1-4 TRBV30 . CAWSQEGTGTETNEKLFF TGTGCCTGGAGTCAAGAGGGGACAGGCACGGAAACTAATGAAAAACTGTTTTTT
14 . TRBJ1-5 TRBV6-1 once CASAPGWGNQPQHF TGTGCCAGCGCTCCGGGTTGGGGGAATCAGCCCCAGCATTTT
14 . TRBJ1-6 TRBV25-1 . CASSEYLGGSPLHF TGTGCCAGCAGTGAATATCTAGGGGGTTCACCCCTCCACTTT
13 . TRBJ2-1 TRBV29-1 . CSVVGAVLDEQFF TGCAGCGTTGTCGGGGCCGTTCTGGATGAGCAGTTCTTC
13 . TRBJ2-7 TRBV18 . CASSPGGPDEQYF TGTGCCAGCTCACCAGGCGGGCCCGACGAGCAGTACTTC
20 TRBD1 TRBJ2-6 TRBV19 . CASSTDFPGQGLSGANVLTF TGTGCCAGTAGTACGGATTTTCCGGGACAGGGGTTATCTGGGGCCAACGTCCTGACTTTC
14 . TRBJ1-6 TRBV6-1 few CASSEPPGNSPLHF TGTGCCAGCAGTGAACCCCCAGGGAATTCACCCCTCCACTTT
15 . TRBJ1-5 TRBV6-5 . CASSYSAYSNQPQHF TGTGCCAGCAGTTACTCGGCTTATAGCAATCAGCCCCAGCATTTT
15 TRBD1 TRBJ2-1 TRBV11-2 . CASSFGQGLYNEQFF TGTGCCAGCAGCTTCGGACAGGGGCTCTACAATGAGCAGTTCTTC
13 TRBD1 TRBJ1-4 TRBV30 . CAGIPGQGRGLFF TGTGCCGGAATTCCGGGACAGGGAAGGGGCCTGTTTTTT
11 . TRBJ2-1 TRBV30 . CAWTRSGTSFF TGTGCCTGGACTCGATCCGGGACTTCGTTCTTC
13 . TRBJ1-1 TRBV29-1 . CSVEPGPDTEAFF TGCAGCGTTGAGCCGGGACCTGACACTGAAGCTTTCTTT
14 TRBD1 TRBJ2-7 TRBV7-9 few CASSRRDRSYEQYF TGTGCCAGCAGCCGCCGGGACAGGTCCTACGAGCAGTACTTC
15 TRBD1 TRBJ2-7 TRBV28 . CASRGSTGGAEGQYF TGTGCCAGCAGGGGCTCGACAGGGGGCGCGGAAGGGCAGTACTTC
13 . TRBJ1-6 TRBV6-5 . CASSYSTNSPLHF TGTGCCAGCAGTTACTCGACTAATTCACCCCTCCACTTT
15 . TRBJ2-2 TRBV7-2 . CASSLGGVNTGELFF TGTGCCAGCAGCTTAGGAGGGGTAAACACCGGGGAGCTGTTTTTT